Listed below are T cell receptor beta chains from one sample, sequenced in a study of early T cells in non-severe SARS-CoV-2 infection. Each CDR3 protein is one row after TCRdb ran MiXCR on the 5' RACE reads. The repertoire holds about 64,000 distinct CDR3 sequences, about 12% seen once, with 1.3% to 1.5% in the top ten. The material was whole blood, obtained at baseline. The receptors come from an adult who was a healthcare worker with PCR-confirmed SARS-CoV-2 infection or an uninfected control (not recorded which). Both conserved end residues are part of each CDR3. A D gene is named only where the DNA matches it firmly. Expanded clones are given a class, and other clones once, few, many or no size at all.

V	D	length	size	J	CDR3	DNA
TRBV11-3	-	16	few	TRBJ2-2	CASSLGFGTDTGELFF	TGTGCCAGCAGCTTAGGTTTTGGGACGGACACCGGGGAGCTGTTTTTT
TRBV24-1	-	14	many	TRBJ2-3	CATKGHSSTDTQYF	TGTGCCACCAAGGGACACTCTAGCACAGATACGCAGTATTTT
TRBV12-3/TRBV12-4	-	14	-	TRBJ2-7	CASSTGLAFGEQYF	TGTGCCAGCAGTACCGGACTGGCCTTCGGGGAGCAGTACTTC
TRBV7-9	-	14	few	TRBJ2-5	CASSSRMGQETQYF	TGTGCCAGCAGCTCCCGTATGGGACAAGAGACCCAGTACTTC
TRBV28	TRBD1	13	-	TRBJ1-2	CASSPGTGYGYTF	TGTGCCAGCAGTCCCGGGACAGGCTATGGCTACACCTTC
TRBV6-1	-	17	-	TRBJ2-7	CASSEAGTGRGTYEQYF	TGTGCCAGCAGTGAAGCGGGCACAGGGAGAGGGACCTACGAGCAGTACTTC
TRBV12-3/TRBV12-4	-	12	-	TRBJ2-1	CASRANDNEQFF	TGTGCCAGCAGGGCCAATGACAATGAGCAGTTCTTC
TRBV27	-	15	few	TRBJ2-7	CASAPGAAVSYEQYF	TGTGCCAGCGCCCCGGGGGCAGCCGTCTCCTACGAGCAGTACTTC
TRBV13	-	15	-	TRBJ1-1	CASSFQVGGHTEAFF	TGTGCCAGCAGCTTCCAAGTTGGGGGACACACTGAAGCTTTCTTT
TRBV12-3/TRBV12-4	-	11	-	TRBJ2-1	CATTRRGEQFF	TGTGCCACTACCCGACGGGGTGAGCAGTTCTTC
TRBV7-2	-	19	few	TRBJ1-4	CASSLALPGAGGTNEKLFF	TGTGCCAGCAGCTTAGCGCTACCGGGCGCAGGAGGTACTAATGAAAAACTGTTTTTT
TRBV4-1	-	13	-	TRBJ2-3	CASSQDESDTQYF	TGCGCCAGCAGCCAAGATGAATCAGATACGCAGTATTTT
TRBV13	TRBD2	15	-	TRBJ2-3	CASSRLASSTDTQYF	TGTGCCAGCAGTCGACTAGCGTCTAGCACAGATACGCAGTATTTT
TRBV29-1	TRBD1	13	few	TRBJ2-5	CSADRGRSKTQYF	TGCAGCGCCGACAGGGGCCGTTCTAAGACCCAGTACTTC
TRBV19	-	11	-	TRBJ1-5	CASSYDRTQHF	TGTGCCAGTAGCTACGATCGGACCCAGCATTTT
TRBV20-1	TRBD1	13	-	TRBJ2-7	CSAHRDRDNEQYF	TGCAGTGCTCACCGGGACAGGGACAACGAGCAGTACTTC